Listed below are T cell receptor beta chains from one sample, sequenced in a study of patients and donors after allogeneic stem cell transplantation. TCRdb fed the RT-PCR reads into MiXCR, producing one record per CDR3 protein. This table has around 90,000 distinct CDR3 sequences, 45% to 50% appearing once. Sequenced material: blood, either unsorted or a sorted T cell fraction (not recorded which). The receptors here all came from a human donor who was either an allogeneic HSCT recipient or a stem cell or donor lymphocyte infusion donor (not recorded which). It is not recorded whose cells these are; they may come from a transplant donor. CDR3s include the opening cysteine and the closing phenylalanine or tryptophan. D genes are given only for firm matches. Only some rows state a clone size, as once, few, many or a class for expanded clones.

v_gene: TRBV4-2
d_gene: .
j_gene: TRBJ1-5
abundance: .
CDR3aa: CASSQVLEVLGSNQPQHF
CDR3nt: TGTGCCAGCAGCCAAGTCTTGGAGGTCCTGGGGAGCAATCAGCCCCAGCATTTT

v_gene: TRBV7-2
d_gene: TRBD1
j_gene: TRBJ1-4
abundance: few
CDR3aa: CASTRGPGEKLFF
CDR3nt: TGTGCCAGCACCAGGGGGCCTGGTGAAAAACTGTTTTTT

v_gene: TRBV29-1
d_gene: .
j_gene: TRBJ1-5
abundance: .
CDR3aa: CSVVGLPNQPQHF
CDR3nt: TGCAGCGTTGTAGGCCTTCCGAATCAGCCCCAGCATTTT

v_gene: TRBV7-9
d_gene: TRBD2
j_gene: TRBJ2-1
abundance: .
CDR3aa: CASSSQERDDNEQFF
CDR3nt: TGTGCCAGCAGCTCCCAGGAGCGGGACGACAATGAGCAGTTCTTC

v_gene: TRBV12-3/TRBV12-4
d_gene: .
j_gene: TRBJ1-1
abundance: .
CDR3aa: CASSLVVGHTEAFF
CDR3nt: TGTGCCAGCAGTTTAGTTGTGGGGCACACTGAAGCTTTCTTT

v_gene: TRBV19
d_gene: .
j_gene: TRBJ1-1
abundance: .
CDR3aa: CASSPSGWSTDENTEAFF
CDR3nt: TGTGCCAGTAGTCCCAGCGGCTGGTCGACGGACGAGAACACTGAAGCTTTCTTT

v_gene: TRBV21-1
d_gene: .
j_gene: TRBJ1-2
abundance: few
CDR3aa: CASSSRGKPSYGYTF
CDR3nt: TGTGCCAGCAGCTCCCGGGGAAAACCGAGCTATGGCTACACCTTC

v_gene: TRBV28
d_gene: TRBD1
j_gene: TRBJ2-5
abundance: .
CDR3aa: CASLQGQGSKTQYF
CDR3nt: TGTGCCAGCCTTCAGGGACAGGGGTCGAAGACCCAGTACTTC

v_gene: TRBV6-1
d_gene: .
j_gene: TRBJ1-5
abundance: .
CDR3aa: CASMRDLFGQPQHF
CDR3nt: TGTGCCAGCATGAGGGACTTATTTGGGCAGCCCCAGCATTTT

v_gene: TRBV10-3
d_gene: .
j_gene: TRBJ2-1
abundance: .
CDR3aa: CAISLDGSSYNEQFF
CDR3nt: TGTGCCATCAGTCTGGACGGGAGCTCCTACAATGAGCAGTTCTTC

v_gene: TRBV6-6
d_gene: .
j_gene: TRBJ1-2
abundance: .
CDR3aa: CASSPLRDYGYTF
CDR3nt: TGTGCCAGCTCCCCCCTACGGGACTATGGCTACACCTTC

v_gene: TRBV10-3
d_gene: .
j_gene: TRBJ1-2
abundance: few
CDR3aa: CAITALDGPSGYTF
CDR3nt: TGTGCCATCACCGCTCTGGACGGGCCCAGTGGCTACACCTTC

v_gene: TRBV29-1
d_gene: .
j_gene: TRBJ1-2
abundance: few
CDR3aa: CSVETRAYGYTF
CDR3nt: TGCAGCGTTGAGACCAGGGCCTATGGCTACACCTTC

v_gene: TRBV12-3/TRBV12-4
d_gene: TRBD2
j_gene: TRBJ2-3
abundance: .
CDR3aa: CASRPGVAGGPDTQYF
CDR3nt: TGTGCCAGCAGACCCGGGGTAGCGGGAGGGCCAGATACGCAGTATTTT

v_gene: TRBV4-1
d_gene: .
j_gene: TRBJ1-2
abundance: few
CDR3aa: CASSQALGPNYGYTF
CDR3nt: TGCGCCAGCAGCCAAGCGCTGGGGCCTAACTATGGCTACACCTTC

v_gene: TRBV10-3
d_gene: TRBD2
j_gene: TRBJ2-2
abundance: few
CDR3aa: CAISGFGLAVLTGTGELFF
CDR3nt: TGTGCCATCAGTGGTTTCGGACTAGCGGTTTTAACGGGGACCGGGGAGCTGTTTTTT

v_gene: TRBV9
d_gene: TRBD2
j_gene: TRBJ2-5
abundance: .
CDR3aa: CASSPSGIVETQYF
CDR3nt: TGTGCCAGCAGCCCAAGCGGGATCGTGGAGACCCAGTACTTC

v_gene: TRBV6-6
d_gene: TRBD1
j_gene: TRBJ1-1
abundance: few
CDR3aa: CASSYPRNRGQTLGTEAFF
CDR3nt: TGTGCCAGCAGTTACCCCCGGAACAGGGGACAAACGTTGGGCACTGAAGCTTTCTTT

v_gene: TRBV7-9
d_gene: .
j_gene: TRBJ1-5
abundance: few
CDR3aa: CASQGHQNNQPQHF
CDR3nt: TGTGCCAGCCAGGGACACCAGAACAATCAGCCCCAGCATTTT

v_gene: TRBV6-6
d_gene: TRBD1
j_gene: TRBJ1-1
abundance: few
CDR3aa: CASNHRQGVNTEAFF
CDR3nt: TGTGCCAGCAACCATCGACAGGGGGTGAACACTGAAGCTTTCTTT

v_gene: TRBV29-1
d_gene: .
j_gene: TRBJ2-5
abundance: .
CDR3aa: CSVLLTSRGETQYF
CDR3nt: TGCAGCGTTCTTTTAACCTCGCGGGGAGAGACCCAGTACTTC

v_gene: TRBV6-2/TRBV6-3
d_gene: .
j_gene: TRBJ1-1
abundance: few
CDR3aa: CASSVGLPNTEAFF
CDR3nt: TGTGCCAGCAGCGTGGGACTACCGAACACTGAAGCTTTCTTT

v_gene: TRBV12-3/TRBV12-4
d_gene: .
j_gene: TRBJ1-6
abundance: few
CDR3aa: CASTKSPDSPLHF
CDR3nt: TGTGCCAGCACCAAGTCTCCTGATTCACCCCTCCACTTT

v_gene: TRBV6-6
d_gene: .
j_gene: TRBJ1-1
abundance: .
CDR3aa: CASSYYENTEAFF
CDR3nt: TGTGCCAGCAGTTACTATGAAAACACTGAAGCTTTCTTT

v_gene: TRBV5-5
d_gene: .
j_gene: TRBJ1-2
abundance: .
CDR3aa: CASSLEESRGYGYTF
CDR3nt: TGTGCCAGCAGCTTGGAGGAGTCGAGAGGCTATGGCTACACCTTC

v_gene: TRBV12-3/TRBV12-4
d_gene: .
j_gene: TRBJ1-1
abundance: .
CDR3aa: CASSLRPGTVNTEAFF
CDR3nt: TGTGCCAGCAGTTTAAGGCCAGGAACGGTGAACACTGAAGCTTTCTTT

v_gene: TRBV5-1
d_gene: .
j_gene: TRBJ1-2
abundance: .
CDR3aa: CASSMGLSGGYTF
CDR3nt: TGCGCCAGCAGCATGGGACTCTCTGGGGGATACACCTTC

v_gene: TRBV28
d_gene: .
j_gene: TRBJ1-5
abundance: .
CDR3aa: CASSFTGISNQPQHF
CDR3nt: TGTGCCAGCAGTTTCACAGGTATTAGCAATCAGCCCCAGCATTTT

v_gene: TRBV15
d_gene: .
j_gene: TRBJ2-7
abundance: .
CDR3aa: CATSKAEVGSYEQYF
CDR3nt: TGTGCCACCAGCAAAGCAGAGGTCGGCTCCTACGAGCAGTACTTC

v_gene: TRBV7-3
d_gene: .
j_gene: TRBJ1-2
abundance: .
CDR3aa: CASSSSGVRGYTF
CDR3nt: TGTGCCAGCAGCTCTTCAGGGGTTCGTGGCTACACCTTC

v_gene: TRBV6-5
d_gene: .
j_gene: TRBJ1-2
abundance: .
CDR3aa: CASTTGTYGYTF
CDR3nt: TGTGCCAGCACAACAGGGACCTATGGCTACACCTTC

v_gene: TRBV28
d_gene: TRBD1
j_gene: TRBJ1-2
abundance: few
CDR3aa: CASSETGGGYTF
CDR3nt: TGTGCCAGCTCCGAGACAGGGGGAGGCTACACCTTC

v_gene: TRBV5-1
d_gene: .
j_gene: TRBJ2-1
abundance: .
CDR3aa: CASSLSSGKGSYNEQFF
CDR3nt: TGCGCCAGCAGCTTGTCATCAGGCAAAGGCTCCTACAATGAGCAGTTCTTC

v_gene: TRBV4-3
d_gene: .
j_gene: TRBJ1-6
abundance: few
CDR3aa: CASSQDRGFFNSPLHF
CDR3nt: TGCGCCAGCAGCCAAGATAGGGGGTTCTTTAATTCACCCCTCCACTTT

v_gene: TRBV20-1
d_gene: .
j_gene: TRBJ2-7
abundance: .
CDR3aa: CSANSGGWTTYEQYF
CDR3nt: TGCAGTGCTAATTCTGGGGGGTGGACTACCTACGAGCAGTACTTC

v_gene: TRBV28
d_gene: .
j_gene: TRBJ2-7
abundance: .
CDR3aa: CASSPRQVSYEQYF
CDR3nt: TGTGCCAGCAGTCCTCGACAGGTCTCCTACGAGCAGTACTTC

v_gene: TRBV9
d_gene: .
j_gene: TRBJ1-2
abundance: .
CDR3aa: CASSPTDGFNYGYTF
CDR3nt: TGTGCCAGCAGCCCCACGGACGGTTTTAACTATGGCTACACCTTC

v_gene: TRBV4-3
d_gene: .
j_gene: TRBJ1-4
abundance: .
CDR3aa: CASSQGGGEKLFF
CDR3nt: TGCGCCAGCAGCCAAGGAGGTGGAGAAAAACTGTTTTTT

v_gene: TRBV12-3/TRBV12-4
d_gene: .
j_gene: TRBJ2-1
abundance: .
CDR3aa: CASTLGVNEQFF
CDR3nt: TGTGCCAGCACCTTAGGGGTCAATGAGCAGTTCTTC

v_gene: TRBV19
d_gene: .
j_gene: TRBJ1-5
abundance: few
CDR3aa: CASSIGGTINQPQHF
CDR3nt: TGTGCCAGTAGTATCGGCGGCACCATCAATCAGCCCCAGCATTTT

v_gene: TRBV12-3/TRBV12-4
d_gene: .
j_gene: TRBJ1-3
abundance: .
CDR3aa: CASSLDVPSSGNTIYF
CDR3nt: TGTGCCAGCAGTTTAGACGTACCCTCCTCTGGAAACACCATATATTTT

v_gene: TRBV5-1
d_gene: .
j_gene: TRBJ2-5
abundance: .
CDR3aa: CASSLAGGPRETQYF
CDR3nt: TGCGCCAGCAGCCTGGCAGGAGGGCCTAGAGAGACCCAGTACTTC

v_gene: TRBV14
d_gene: .
j_gene: TRBJ1-2
abundance: .
CDR3aa: CASSRSNYGYTF
CDR3nt: TGTGCCAGCAGCCGATCTAACTATGGCTACACCTTC

v_gene: TRBV5-1
d_gene: TRBD1
j_gene: TRBJ1-1
abundance: .
CDR3aa: CASSPDREGTEAFF
CDR3nt: TGCGCCAGCAGCCCGGACAGGGAGGGGACTGAAGCTTTCTTT

v_gene: TRBV20-1
d_gene: .
j_gene: TRBJ2-1
abundance: .
CDR3aa: CSARERQSSYNEQFF
CDR3nt: TGCAGTGCTAGAGAGCGCCAGAGCTCCTACAATGAGCAGTTCTTC

v_gene: TRBV29-1
d_gene: .
j_gene: TRBJ1-5
abundance: .
CDR3aa: CSGVEPQHF
CDR3nt: TGCAGCGGAGTGGAGCCCCAGCATTTT

v_gene: TRBV7-9
d_gene: .
j_gene: TRBJ1-1
abundance: .
CDR3aa: CASSLVGRTEAFF
CDR3nt: TGTGCCAGCAGCTTGGTGGGTCGGACTGAAGCTTTCTTT

v_gene: TRBV28
d_gene: .
j_gene: TRBJ1-2
abundance: few
CDR3aa: CASSPDLDRELYYGYTF
CDR3nt: TGTGCCAGCAGTCCGGATCTGGACCGAGAGCTATACTATGGCTACACCTTC

v_gene: TRBV20-1
d_gene: .
j_gene: TRBJ1-1
abundance: few
CDR3aa: CSAPWSQNTEAFF
CDR3nt: TGCAGTGCTCCGTGGTCCCAGAACACTGAAGCTTTCTTT